This T cell receptor (beta chain) was recorded in a study of vaccination effects on CD4 cells after COVID-19. Study-wide points: Of the vaccine-induced clones from healthy vaccinees, merely 1 of 255 recognized common cold coronaviruses as well.

V gave up 6 bases and J gave up 7 bases; unmatched junction bases: 5. Germline V CDR1 and CDR2: MGHDK, SYGVNS. This CDR3 contains 12 residues. Before sequencing, viral peptide pools were used by the ViraFEST assay to expand antigen-specific CD4+ T cells. At the end of 9 to 11 days of culture, CD4+ T cells were isolated. Every participant took two doses of the BNT162b2 or mRNA-1273 vaccine. Recipients of the vaccine had no prior SARS-CoV-2 infection and negative nucleocapsid antibodies. Using immunoSEQ multiplex PCR, the repertoire was profiled, and TCRdb retains in-frame clones only, with some absent. This sample carries tens of thousands of clones, approximately 78% of them seen once, and the ten largest clones take 1.5%. This clone was seen a single time. Its antigen remains unidentified.

The sequence was collected from a human donor who received a COVID-19 vaccine. Some clones in this sample may be carry-over from other donors' samples. This specimen was CD4+ T cells from PBMCs cultured with HCoV-NL63 spike peptides, taken after COVID-19 vaccination. The rearrangement links TRBV25-1 to TRBJ1-2; 7 nucleotides match TRBD1. CDR3: CASRLYRGGYTF. Here the CDR3 DNA reads TGTGCCAGCAGACTCTACAGGGGTGGCTACACCTTC.